Listed here are 14 T cell receptor beta chains from one sample, sequenced in a study of T cell changes during pregnancy in multiple sclerosis. Here immunoSEQ multiplex PCR was the method, and the copy in TCRdb shows in-frame clones only, minus some. The sample lists roughly 30,000 clones; approximately 89% were seen once. The sample here was CD8+ T cells from peripheral blood mononuclear cells, taken in the first trimester of pregnancy. These receptors all come from a female donor with multiple sclerosis, enrolled in a pregnancy study.

This chain connects TRBV5-1 to TRBJ1-2, with 12 bases aligning to TRBD1. Germline V gene sequence: CDR1 SGHRS, CDR2 YFSETQ. J gave up 6 bases and V 3 bases, and 3 bases lay outside the gene matches. The length of the CDR3 is 14 residues. CDR3 DNA sequence: TGCGCCAGCAGCTCGGGACAGGGGGCGGATGGCTACACCTTC. It specifies CASSSGQGADGYTF. Full variable domain (rest looked up from reference TRBV5-1 and TRBJ1-2): KAGVTQTPRYLIKTRGQQVTLSCSPISGHRSVSWYQQTPGQGLQFLFEYFSETQRNKGNFPGRFSGRQFSNSRSEMNVSTLELGDSALYLCASSSGQGADGYTFGSGTRLTVV.

The chain joins TRBV27 to TRBJ2-1; 8 positions agree with TRBD2. Germline-derived CDR1 and CDR2 are MNHEY and SMNVEV (reference sequence). CDR3 length: 16 amino acids. V shed 3 bases, J shed 6 bases, and the junction held 10 bases outside the gene matches. The CDR3 spells CASSFSPGTRLNEQFF. CDR3 coding DNA: TGTGCCAGCAGTTTTTCTCCCGGGACTAGGCTCAATGAGCAGTTCTTC.

V gene TRBV30 combines with J gene TRBJ2-7; D possibly corresponds to TRBD2 (5 bases). In germline, CDR1 is GTSNPN, CDR2 SVGIG (reference sequence). This CDR3 has 12 amino acids. V was trimmed by 8 bases and J by 3 bases, leaving 14 bases between them. The CDR3 loop reads CAGEGGDYEQYF. CDR3 sequence (DNA): TGTGCCGGAGAGGGCGGAGACTACGAGCAGTACTTC. Full variable domain (remainder filled in from reference TRBV30 and TRBJ2-7): SQTIHQWPATLVQPVGSPLSLECTVEGTSNPNLYWYRQAAGRGLQLLFYSVGIGQISSEVPQNLSASRPQDRQFILSSKKLLLSDSGFYLCAGEGGDYEQYFGPGTRLTVT.

CDR3 loop: CASSPLGLAGLNIQYF. Here the CDR3 DNA reads TGTGCCAGTAGTCCCCTCGGGCTAGCGGGTTTAAACATTCAGTACTTC. The chain carries TRBV19 and TRBJ2-4; 8 nucleotides align to TRBD2. Germline CDR1 is LNHDA and CDR2 is SQIVND (reference sequence). Trimming at V came to 5 bases and at J to 6 bases, leaving 12 bases not matched to a gene. The CDR3 has 16 residues.

The gene calls are TRBV19 and TRBJ1-2; 7 bases agree with TRBD1. V shed 3 bases, J shed 4 bases, and the junction held 11 bases outside the gene matches. Germline CDR1 is LNHDA and CDR2 is SQIVND (reference sequence). The length of the CDR3 is 16 residues. The chain's CDR3 is CASSIIQGVSGYGYTF. CDR3 bases: TGTGCCAGTAGTATCATTCAGGGGGTAAGCGGCTATGGCTACACCTTC.

The CDR3 loop is CASSLLGDEQYF. CDR3 DNA: TGTGCCAGCAGTTTACTAGGGGACGAGCAGTACTTC. This chain joins TRBV27 and TRBJ2-7, with D perhaps matching TRBD1 (5 bases). This CDR3 has 12 residues. V was clipped by 2 bases and J by 5 bases, with 7 bases between them. Germline V gene data show CDR1 as MNHEY and CDR2 as SMNVEV (reference sequence).

This chain links TRBV5-1 with TRBJ2-5; 7 bases are a match to TRBD2. V trimming: 3 bases; J trimming: 5 bases; junction bases outside the gene matches: 10. CDR1 is SGHRS, CDR2 YFSETQ, per germline. The length of the CDR3 is 15 residues. CDR3: CASSSQTSTAETQYF. CDR3 coding DNA: TGCGCCAGCAGCTCGCAGACTAGCACGGCGGAGACCCAGTACTTC.

The rearrangement links TRBV4-3 to TRBJ2-7; TRBD2 matches 12 bases. This CDR3 comprises 17 residues. Trimming removed 1 base from V and 5 bases from J; junction bases left unmatched: 9. The germline V gene encodes CDR1 LGHNA and CDR2 YSLEER. The CDR3 protein is CASSQGFPRLAGDEQYF. Here the CDR3 DNA reads TGCGCCAGCAGCCAAGGGTTCCCACGACTAGCGGGAGACGAGCAGTACTTC.

The rearrangement uses TRBV30 and TRBJ1-3; 10 nucleotides align to TRBD1. Unmatched junction bases numbered 6, after V lost 2 bases and J lost 8 bases. The CDR3 runs to 14 residues. Germline CDR1 is GTSNPN and CDR2 is SVGIG (reference sequence). The CDR3 spells CAWSTGTGVHTIYF. Here the CDR3 DNA reads TGTGCCTGGAGTACCGGGACAGGGGTCCACACCATATATTTT.

This clone was detected once. V and J are TRBV10-1 and TRBJ2-7; D remains unclear. The CDR3 covers 13 residues. Germline CDR1 WNHNN, CDR2 SYGVQD (reference sequence). V dropped 4 bases and J dropped 1 base, with 8 bases sitting between them. CDR3 region: CASSVAASYEQYF. CDR3 DNA sequence: TGCGCCAGCAGTGTGGCGGCGTCCTACGAGCAGTACTTC.

The chain uses TRBV7-2 and TRBJ2-7; TRBD2 aligns across 9 bases. The length of the CDR3 is 17 residues. The V and J ends lost 3 bases and 3 bases, in that order; junction bases with no gene match: 12. From germline, CDR1 is SGHTA and CDR2 FQGNSA. The DNA for the CDR3 is TGTGCCAGCAGCTTGCAGTTACGCGGGAGGGCCATCTACGAGCAGTACTTC. Encoded protein: CASSLQLRGRAIYEQYF.

The chain carries TRBV7-2 and TRBJ2-1, with D tentatively TRBD2 (5 bases). CDR1 is SGHTA and CDR2 is FQGNSA in the germline V gene. Trimming took 5 bases from V and 6 from J, leaving 14 bases between them. The CDR3 is 14 amino acids. The CDR3 region is CASSPDYSSNEQFF. The CDR3 DNA sequence: TGTGCCAGCAGCCCAGACTACTCGAGCAATGAGCAGTTCTTC.

The rearrangement joins TRBV6-5 to TRBJ1-3; 8 bases are shared with TRBD1. This CDR3 comprises 16 residues. Trimming removed 3 bases from V and 0 bases from J; junction bases left unmatched: 4. The germline V gene has CDR1 MNHEY and CDR2 SVGAGI. The DNA of the CDR3 is TGTGCCAGCAGTTATGGGACAGGAAGCTCTGGAAACACCATATATTTT. Translating gives CASSYGTGSSGNTIYF.

The chain carries TRBV29-1 and TRBJ2-1, with 10 bases lining up with TRBD2. V lost 2 bases to trimming and J lost 0 bases; unmatched junction nucleotides: 13. This CDR3 has 19 residues. Per the germline V gene, CDR1 is SQVTM and CDR2 is ANQGSEA. CDR3 nucleotide sequence: TGCAGCGTTGAATTTAATCTAGCGGGAGCCTCGAGCTCCTACAATGAGCAGTTCTTC. As protein: CSVEFNLAGASSSYNEQFF.